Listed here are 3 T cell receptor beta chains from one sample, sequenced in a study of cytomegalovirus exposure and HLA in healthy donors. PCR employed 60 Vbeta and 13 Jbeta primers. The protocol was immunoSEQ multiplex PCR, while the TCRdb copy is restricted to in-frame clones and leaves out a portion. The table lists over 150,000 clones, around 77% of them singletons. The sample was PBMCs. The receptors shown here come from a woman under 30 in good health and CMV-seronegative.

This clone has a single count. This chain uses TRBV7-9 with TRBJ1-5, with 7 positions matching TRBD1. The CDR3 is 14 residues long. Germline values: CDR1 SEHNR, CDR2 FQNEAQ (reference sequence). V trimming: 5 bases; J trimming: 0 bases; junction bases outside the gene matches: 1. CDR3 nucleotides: TGTGCCAGCAGCACAGGGGATAGCAATCAGCCCCAGCATTTT. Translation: CASSTGDSNQPQHF.

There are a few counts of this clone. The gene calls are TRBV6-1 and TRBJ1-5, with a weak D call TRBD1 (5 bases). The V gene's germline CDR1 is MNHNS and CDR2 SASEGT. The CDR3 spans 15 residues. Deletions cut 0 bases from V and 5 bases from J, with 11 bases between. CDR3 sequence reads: CASSEARGDYQPQHF. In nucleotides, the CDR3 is TGTGCCAGCAGTGAAGCGCGGGGGGATTATCAGCCCCAGCATTTT.

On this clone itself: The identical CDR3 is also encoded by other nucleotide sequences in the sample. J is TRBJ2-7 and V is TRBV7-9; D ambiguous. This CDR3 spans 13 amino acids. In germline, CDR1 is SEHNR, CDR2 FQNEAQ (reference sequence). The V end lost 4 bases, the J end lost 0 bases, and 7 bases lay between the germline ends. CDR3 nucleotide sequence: TGTGCCAGCAGCTCCCCAGGCTCCTACGAGCAGTACTTC. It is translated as CASSSPGSYEQYF. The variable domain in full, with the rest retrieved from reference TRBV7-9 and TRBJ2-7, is DTGVSQNPRHKITKRGQNVTFRCDPISEHNRLYWYRQTLGQGPEFLTYFQNEAQLEKSRLLSDRFSAERPKGSFSTLEIQRTEQGDSAMYLCASSSPGSYEQYFGPGTRLTVT.